The 24 T cell receptor beta chains reported below all come from one sample, sequenced in a study of PD-1 blockade in classical Hodgkin lymphoma. Measured with immunoSEQ multiplex PCR; TCRdb has only the in-frame clones, and not every one. The repertoire holds tens of thousands of clones, with 65% to 70% as singletons. Specified time point: cycle 4 day 1 (C4D1), after 5 to 7 weeks of nivolumab. Relapse after autologous stem cell transplantation occurred in every patient, and brentuximab vedotin exposure varied. The sequencing used peripheral blood mononuclear cells (PBMCs), collected before the fourth cycle of nivolumab. The origin of the receptors is a human donor with classical Hodgkin lymphoma.

The genes are TRBV11-2 and TRBJ2-3; no clear D gene. Germline V lookup: CDR1 SGHAT, CDR2 FQNNGV. CDR3 length equals 15 residues. Deletions cut 1 base from V and 6 bases from J, with 14 bases between. CDR3 in amino acids: CASSLAFGFGDTQYF. CDR3 DNA sequence: TGTGCCAGCAGCTTAGCGTTTGGCTTCGGGGATACGCAGTATTTT.

Ten or more counts support this clone. Other DNA variants within this sample encode the same CDR3. CDR3 sequence reads: CASRQGANTGELFF. CDR3 bases: TGTGCCAGCAGACAGGGGGCGAACACCGGGGAGCTGTTTTTT. This rearrangement joins TRBV27 to TRBJ2-2; 8 bases map to TRBD1. The length of the CDR3 is 14 residues. Losses at the gene ends were 6 bases for V and 0 bases for J; bases not matched to a gene: 0. Germline V gene lookup returns CDR1 MNHEY and CDR2 SMNVEV (reference sequence).

V gene TRBV6-5 combines with J gene TRBJ2-2; D call uncertain. Between the trimmed V and J ends, which lost 3 bases and 4 bases, there was a span of 6 bases. This CDR3 is 13 amino acids long. Germline values: CDR1 MNHEY, CDR2 SVGAGI. CDR3 residues: CASSYRSTGELFF. The CDR3 nucleotides are TGTGCCAGCAGTTATAGGAGCACCGGGGAGCTGTTTTTT.

This sequence joins TRBV18 and TRBJ1-1, with unresolved D. V was clipped by 3 bases and J by 2 bases, with 7 bases between them. The CDR3 contains 13 residues. Germline V gene sequence: CDR1 KGHSH, CDR2 LQKENI. CDR3 residues: CASSPLANTEAFF. The CDR3 DNA follows: TGTGCCAGCTCACCGCTGGCCAACACTGAAGCTTTCTTT.

This clone was counted only a few times. The chain is built from TRBV19 and TRBJ2-2; D is unclear. V lost 5 bases and J lost 8, with 15 bases in between. The CDR3 is 14 amino acids. CDR1 and CDR2 from the germline V gene are LNHDA and SQIVND (reference sequence). CDR3 sequence (DNA): TGTGCCAGTAGTGTAAAAGCAGCCGGAGGGGAGCTGTTTTTT. This encodes CASSVKAAGGELFF.

This clone has just one count. The rearrangement uses TRBV11-2 and TRBJ2-1; no clear D. This CDR3 region has 13 residues. CDR1 is SGHAT and CDR2 is FQNNGV in the germline V gene. V lost 5 bases and J lost 10, with 15 bases in between. The CDR3 here is CASSRIGAFEQFF. CDR3 coding DNA: TGTGCCAGCAGCCGAATCGGCGCGTTCGAGCAGTTCTTC.

In its sample, this clone was seen a few times. The chain has TRBV27 and TRBJ2-7; D unclear. Germline loops: CDR1 MNHEY, CDR2 SMNVEV (reference sequence). V lost 2 bases and J lost 1, with 6 bases in between. This CDR3 region has 13 residues. The chain's CDR3 is CASSLMGSYEQYF. In DNA form, the CDR3 reads TGTGCCAGCAGTTTAATGGGTTCCTACGAGCAGTACTTC.

This clone was detected once. V is TRBV28 and J is TRBJ1-1, with a tentative D call TRBD1 (5 bases). This CDR3 contains 15 residues. V lost 5 bases to trimming and J lost 4 bases, with 17 bases between them. Germline V gives CDR1 MDHEN, CDR2 SYDVKM. CDR3 DNA sequence: TGTGCCAGCAGTCCTGGGGACGGTCGCTCCACTGAAGCTTTCTTT. This translates into CASSPGDGRSTEAFF.

The gene calls are TRBV11-3 and TRBJ2-5; 11 bases line up with TRBD1. After removal of 4 bases from V and 3 bases from J, the junction contained 4 bases not matched to a gene. Looked up from germline, CDR1 is SGHNT and CDR2 is YENEEA. The CDR3 sequence is 15 residues long. Here the CDR3 DNA reads TGTGCCAGCAGCTCCCGGGACAGGGGGAAAGAGACCCAGTACTTC. It specifies CASSSRDRGKETQYF.

This clone occurred a few times. The rearrangement links TRBV7-9 to TRBJ1-1; D unclear. Per the germline V gene, CDR1 is SEHNR and CDR2 is FQNEAQ (reference sequence). Trimming cost V 5 bases and J 7 bases, with 11 bases left between them. This CDR3 contains 12 residues. The CDR3: CASSPTAVEAFF. The CDR3 DNA follows: TGTGCCAGCAGCCCCACAGCAGTTGAAGCTTTCTTT.

J is TRBJ2-5 and V is TRBV7-3; 7 bases map to TRBD2. This CDR3 has 15 amino acids. V trimming: 2 bases; J trimming: 1 base; junction bases outside the gene matches: 4. Germline CDR1 and CDR2: SGHTA and FQGTGA. The CDR3 reads CASSLFRGVQETQYF. The CDR3 nucleotides read TGTGCCAGCAGCTTATTCCGGGGGGTCCAAGAGACCCAGTACTTC.

This rearrangement joins TRBV29-1 to TRBJ2-1; 7 bases are shared with TRBD1. The CDR3 covers 11 residues. With 6 bases clipped from V and 10 bases from J, the junction kept 6 bases outside the gene matches. CDR1 is SQVTM, CDR2 ANQGSEA, per germline. In nucleotides, the CDR3 is TGCAGCGTGGGTCAGGGGGAGGAGCAGTTCTTC. This codes for CSVGQGEEQFF.

The chain couples TRBV5-6 to TRBJ2-5, with a weak D call TRBD1 (5 bases). CDR1 and CDR2 (germline): SGHDT, YYEEEE. The CDR3 is made up of 14 amino acids. The V gene lost 3 bases and the J gene lost 2 bases, with 11 bases spanning the gap. CDR3 bases: TGTGCCAGCAGCTCCCGACAGCCGCAAGAGACCCAGTACTTC. This gives the protein CASSSRQPQETQYF.

This sequence joins TRBV6-5 and TRBJ2-5; 9 bases agree with TRBD1. The J call may be mistaken, given a closer DNA end match to TRBJ2-7. The CDR3 spans 15 residues. CDR1 is MNHEY and CDR2 is SVGAGI in the germline V gene. CDR3 DNA: TGTGCCAGCAGAAAGGGACAGGGCACTTCCTACGAGCAGTACTTC. It translates to CASRKGQGTSYEQYF.

The chain couples TRBV7-2 to TRBJ2-2, with D hard to call. Trimming pared 5 bases from V and 7 bases from J, leaving 11 bases between. This CDR3 contains 13 residues. Germline V gene sequence: CDR1 SGHTA, CDR2 FQGNSA. This chain's CDR3 is CASSKRTVGELFF. The CDR3 nucleotides are TGTGCCAGCAGCAAGAGGACGGTCGGGGAGCTGTTTTTT.

V is TRBV6-6 and J is TRBJ1-2; no clear D. Germline V gene lookup returns CDR1 MNHNY and CDR2 SVGAGI (reference sequence). This CDR3 region has 9 residues. The CDR3 DNA follows: TGTGCAGCAGGAGGTGGCTACACCTTC. Its translation is CAAGGGYTF.

The V call is TRBV4-3, the J call TRBJ2-7, with TRBD1 identical over 8 bases. The CDR3 consists of 16 residues. The J segment lost 3 bases and the V segment lost 4 bases, leaving 11 bases of the junction unmatched. CDR1 and CDR2 (germline): LGHNA, YSLEER. The CDR3 is CASSPTGTGAHYEQYF. The CDR3 DNA reads as TGCGCCAGCAGCCCCACCGGGACAGGAGCCCACTACGAGCAGTACTTC.

The rearrangement joins TRBV9 to TRBJ1-1, with TRBD1 as a possible D gene (5 bases). Trimming removed 4 bases from V and 5 bases from J, with 9 bases in between. The germline gives CDR1 SGDLS, CDR2 YYNGEE. There are 12 residues in the CDR3. The CDR3 coding sequence is TGTGCCAGCAGCCGTGGGGGGACTGAAGCTTTCTTT. It is translated as CASSRGGTEAFF.

This clone was detected only once. The V call is TRBV20-1, the J call TRBJ2-1; 9 positions agree with TRBD2. CDR3 length: 10 amino acids. V lost 5 bases and J lost 13; bases outside the gene matches: 3. Per the germline V gene, CDR1 is DFQATT and CDR2 is SNEGSKA (reference sequence). CDR3 residues: CSAHSGGQFF. The CDR3 nucleotides are TGCAGTGCTCATAGCGGGGGTCAGTTCTTC.

The chain uses TRBV14 and TRBJ2-7; maybe TRBD1 (6 bases). From germline, CDR1 is SGHDN and CDR2 FVKESK. This CDR3 region has 18 residues. Trimming left V 2 bases short and J 0 bases short, with 20 bases between. The CDR3 sequence is CASSQLTGTSTFSYEQYF. The DNA for the CDR3 is TGTGCCAGCAGCCAACTGACAGGAACCTCTACTTTCTCCTACGAGCAGTACTTC.

This clone was detected only a few times. The rearrangement joins TRBV6-5 to TRBJ1-2; 7 nucleotides agree with TRBD1. The CDR3 covers 14 residues. With 8 bases clipped from V and 4 bases from J, the junction kept 10 bases outside the gene matches. The germline V gene encodes CDR1 MNHEY and CDR2 SVGAGI. The CDR3 DNA follows: TGTGCCAGCGCCTACCGGGGACAGACCTATGGCTACACCTTC. It translates to CASAYRGQTYGYTF.

V usage is TRBV5-1 and J usage is TRBJ1-1; D is unresolved. This CDR3 region has 15 residues. CDR1 SGHRS and CDR2 YFSETQ come from the germline V gene. V was clipped by 1 base and J by 1 base, with 11 bases between them. CDR3 sequence: CASSLTAGPNTEAFF. DNA for the CDR3: TGCGCCAGCAGCTTGACGGCAGGCCCGAACACTGAAGCTTTCTTT.

The chain joins TRBV2 to TRBJ1-2; D may be TRBD1 (5 bases). This CDR3 has 15 amino acids. The V gene lost 2 bases and the J gene lost 0 bases, with 10 bases spanning the gap. The germline gives CDR1 SNHLY, CDR2 FYNNEI. CDR3 nucleotide sequence: TGTGCCAGCAGTGAAAGGGACCGACCTAACTATGGCTACACCTTC. Residues: CASSERDRPNYGYTF.

The J gene is TRBJ2-5, the V gene TRBV5-4; 8 nucleotides align to TRBD1. V gave up 3 bases and J gave up 3 bases; unmatched junction bases: 4. Germline CDR1 and CDR2: SGHNT and YYREEE (reference sequence). The CDR3 spans 14 residues. CDR3 sequence reads: CASSSDRVEETQYF. The CDR3 region has the DNA TGTGCCAGCAGCTCGGACAGGGTCGAAGAGACCCAGTACTTC.